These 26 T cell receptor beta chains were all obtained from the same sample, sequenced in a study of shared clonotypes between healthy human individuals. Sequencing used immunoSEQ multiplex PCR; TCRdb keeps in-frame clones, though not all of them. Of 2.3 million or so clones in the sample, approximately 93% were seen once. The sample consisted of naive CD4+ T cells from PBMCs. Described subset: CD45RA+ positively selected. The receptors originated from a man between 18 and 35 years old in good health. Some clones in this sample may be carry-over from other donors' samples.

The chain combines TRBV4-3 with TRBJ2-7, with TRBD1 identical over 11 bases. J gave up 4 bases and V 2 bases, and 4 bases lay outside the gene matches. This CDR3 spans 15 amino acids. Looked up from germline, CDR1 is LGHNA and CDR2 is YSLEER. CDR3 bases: TGCGCCAGCAGCCAAACGGACAGGGGGCTTTACGAGCAGTACTTC. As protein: CASSQTDRGLYEQYF.

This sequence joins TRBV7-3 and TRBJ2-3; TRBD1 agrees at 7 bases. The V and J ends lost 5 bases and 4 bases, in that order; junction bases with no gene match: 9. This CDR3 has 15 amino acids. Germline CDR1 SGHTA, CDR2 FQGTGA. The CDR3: CASSRNPTGSDTQYF. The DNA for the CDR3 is TGTGCCAGCAGCCGGAATCCGACAGGGTCAGATACGCAGTATTTT.

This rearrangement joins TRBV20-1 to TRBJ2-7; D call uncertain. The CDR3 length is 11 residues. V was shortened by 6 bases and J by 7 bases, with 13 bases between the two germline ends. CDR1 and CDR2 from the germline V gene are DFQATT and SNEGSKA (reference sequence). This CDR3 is CSAPEVREQYF. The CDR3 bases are TGCAGTGCGCCGGAAGTGAGAGAGCAGTACTTC.

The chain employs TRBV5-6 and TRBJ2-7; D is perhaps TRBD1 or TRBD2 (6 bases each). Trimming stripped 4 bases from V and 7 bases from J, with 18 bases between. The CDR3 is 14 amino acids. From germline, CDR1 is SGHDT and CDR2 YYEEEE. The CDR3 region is CASSPGGYRTEQYF. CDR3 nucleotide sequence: TGTGCCAGCAGCCCCGGGGGCTACCGGACTGAGCAGTACTTC. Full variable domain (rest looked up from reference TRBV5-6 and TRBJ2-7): DAGVTQSPTHLIKTRGQQVTLRCSPKSGHDTVSWYQQALGQGPQFIFQYYEEEERQRGNFPDRFSGHQFPNYSSELNVNALLLGDSALYLCASSPGGYRTEQYFGPGTRLTVT.

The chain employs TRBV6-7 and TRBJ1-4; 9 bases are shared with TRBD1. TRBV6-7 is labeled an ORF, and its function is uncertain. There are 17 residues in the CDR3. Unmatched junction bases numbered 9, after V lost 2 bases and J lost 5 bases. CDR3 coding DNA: TGTGCCAGCAGTTACCGAAGGACAGGGGTGAAAAATGAAAAACTGTTTTTT. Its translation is CASSYRRTGVKNEKLFF.

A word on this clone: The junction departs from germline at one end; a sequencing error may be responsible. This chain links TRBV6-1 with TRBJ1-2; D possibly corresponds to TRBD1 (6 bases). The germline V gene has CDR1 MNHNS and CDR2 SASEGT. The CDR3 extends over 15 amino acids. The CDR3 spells CASSENRALLSGSPF. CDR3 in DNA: TGTGCCAGCAGTGAAAACAGGGCCCTCCTCTCCGGTAGCCCCTTC.

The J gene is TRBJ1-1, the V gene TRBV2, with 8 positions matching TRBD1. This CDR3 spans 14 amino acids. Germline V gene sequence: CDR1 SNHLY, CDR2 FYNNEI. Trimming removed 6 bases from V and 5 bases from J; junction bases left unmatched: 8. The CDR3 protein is CASRGLTGGTEAFF. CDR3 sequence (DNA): TGTGCCAGCAGGGGGCTAACAGGGGGAACTGAAGCTTTCTTT.

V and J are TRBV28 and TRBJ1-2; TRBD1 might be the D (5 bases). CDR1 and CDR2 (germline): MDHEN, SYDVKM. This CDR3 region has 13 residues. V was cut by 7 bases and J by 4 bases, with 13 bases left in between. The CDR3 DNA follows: TGTGCCAGCACCCCGGGGAGGGGCTATGGCTACACCTTC. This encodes CASTPGRGYGYTF.

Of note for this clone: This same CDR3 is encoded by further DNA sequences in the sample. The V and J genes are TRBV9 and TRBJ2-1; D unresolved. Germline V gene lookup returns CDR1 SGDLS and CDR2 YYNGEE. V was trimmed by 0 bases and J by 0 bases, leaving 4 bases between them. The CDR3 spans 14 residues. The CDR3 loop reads CASSVGNSYNEQFF. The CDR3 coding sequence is TGTGCCAGCAGCGTAGGGAACTCCTACAATGAGCAGTTCTTC.

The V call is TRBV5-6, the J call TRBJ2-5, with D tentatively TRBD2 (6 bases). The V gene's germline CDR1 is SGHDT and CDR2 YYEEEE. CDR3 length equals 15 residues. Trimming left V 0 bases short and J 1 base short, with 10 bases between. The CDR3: CASSLVAGSQETQYF. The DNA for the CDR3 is TGTGCCAGCAGCTTGGTGGCGGGGAGCCAAGAGACCCAGTACTTC.

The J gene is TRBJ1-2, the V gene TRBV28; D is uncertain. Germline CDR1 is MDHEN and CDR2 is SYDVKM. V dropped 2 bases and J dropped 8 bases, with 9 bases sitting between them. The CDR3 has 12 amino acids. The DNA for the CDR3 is TGTGCCAGCAGTTTAACGACTGCCGGCTACACCTTC. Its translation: CASSLTTAGYTF.

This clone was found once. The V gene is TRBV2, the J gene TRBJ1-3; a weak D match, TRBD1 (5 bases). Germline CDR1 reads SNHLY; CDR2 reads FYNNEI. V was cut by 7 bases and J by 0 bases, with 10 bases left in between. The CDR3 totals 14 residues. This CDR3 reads CASTQGFSGNTIYF. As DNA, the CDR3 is TGTGCCAGCACCCAGGGTTTCTCTGGAAACACCATATATTTT.

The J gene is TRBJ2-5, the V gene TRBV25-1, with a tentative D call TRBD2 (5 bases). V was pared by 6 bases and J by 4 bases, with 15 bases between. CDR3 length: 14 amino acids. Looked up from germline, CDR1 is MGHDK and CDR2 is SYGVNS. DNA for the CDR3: TGTGCCAGCAGAAAAGAGGGTTTTTTAGAGACCCAGTACTTC. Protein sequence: CASRKEGFLETQYF.

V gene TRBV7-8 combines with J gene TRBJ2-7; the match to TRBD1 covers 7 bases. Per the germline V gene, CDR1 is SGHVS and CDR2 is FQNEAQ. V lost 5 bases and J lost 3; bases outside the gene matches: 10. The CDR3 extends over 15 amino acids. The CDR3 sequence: CASSLRDSLSYEQYF. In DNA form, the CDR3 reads TGTGCCAGCAGCCTCCGGGACAGCCTCAGCTACGAGCAGTACTTC.

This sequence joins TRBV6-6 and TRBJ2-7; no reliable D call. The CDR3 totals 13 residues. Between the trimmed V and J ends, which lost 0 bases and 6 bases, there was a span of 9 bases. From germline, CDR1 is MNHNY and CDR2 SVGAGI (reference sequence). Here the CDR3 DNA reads TGTGCCAGCAGTTACTCTAGCCTCAGCGAGCAGTACTTC. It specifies CASSYSSLSEQYF.

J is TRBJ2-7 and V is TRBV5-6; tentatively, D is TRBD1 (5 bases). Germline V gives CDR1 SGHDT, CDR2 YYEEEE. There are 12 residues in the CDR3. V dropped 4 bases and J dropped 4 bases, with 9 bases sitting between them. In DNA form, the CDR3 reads TGTGCCAGCAGCCGGACAAGGTACGAGCAGTACTTC. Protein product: CASSRTRYEQYF.

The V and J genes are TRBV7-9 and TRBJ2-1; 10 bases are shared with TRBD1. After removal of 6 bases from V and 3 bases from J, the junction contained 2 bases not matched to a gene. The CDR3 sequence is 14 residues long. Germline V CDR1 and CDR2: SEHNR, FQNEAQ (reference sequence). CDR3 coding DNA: TGTGCCAGCAGAGGGGACAGGGGCTACAATGAGCAGTTCTTC. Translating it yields CASRGDRGYNEQFF.

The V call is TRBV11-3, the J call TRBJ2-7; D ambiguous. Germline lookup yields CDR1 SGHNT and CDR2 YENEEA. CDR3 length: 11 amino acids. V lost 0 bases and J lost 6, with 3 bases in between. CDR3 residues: CASSLDPEQYF. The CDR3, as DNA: TGTGCCAGCAGCTTAGATCCCGAGCAGTACTTC.

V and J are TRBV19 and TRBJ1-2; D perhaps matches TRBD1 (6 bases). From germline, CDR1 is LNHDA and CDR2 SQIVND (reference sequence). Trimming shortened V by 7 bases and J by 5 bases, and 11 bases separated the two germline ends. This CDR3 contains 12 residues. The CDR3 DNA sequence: TGTGCCAGTACGAACAGGGAATATGGCTACACCTTC. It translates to CASTNREYGYTF.

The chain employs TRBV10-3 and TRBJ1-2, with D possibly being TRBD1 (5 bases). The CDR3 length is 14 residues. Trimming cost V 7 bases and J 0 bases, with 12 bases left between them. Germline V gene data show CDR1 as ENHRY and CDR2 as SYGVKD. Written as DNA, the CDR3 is TGTGCCATCACCCCAGGGCCCACTAACTATGGCTACACCTTC. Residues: CAITPGPTNYGYTF.

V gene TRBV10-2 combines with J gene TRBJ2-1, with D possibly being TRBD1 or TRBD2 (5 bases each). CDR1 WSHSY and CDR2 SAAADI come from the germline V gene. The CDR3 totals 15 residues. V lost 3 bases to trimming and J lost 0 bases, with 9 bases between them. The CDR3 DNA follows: TGCGCCAGCAGTGAATGGGGGAGCTCCTACAATGAGCAGTTCTTC. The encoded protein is CASSEWGSSYNEQFF.

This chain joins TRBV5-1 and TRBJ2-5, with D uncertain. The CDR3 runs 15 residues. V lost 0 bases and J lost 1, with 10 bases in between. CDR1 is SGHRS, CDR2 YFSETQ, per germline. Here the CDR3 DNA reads TGCGCCAGCAGCTTGGTAGGTGGCATCCAAGAGACCCAGTACTTC. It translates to CASSLVGGIQETQYF.

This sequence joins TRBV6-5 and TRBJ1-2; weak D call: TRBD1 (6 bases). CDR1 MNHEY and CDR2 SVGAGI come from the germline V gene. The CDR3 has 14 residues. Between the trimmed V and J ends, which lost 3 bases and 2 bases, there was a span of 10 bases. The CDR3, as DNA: TGTGCCAGCAGTTATCCGGACAGAAACTATGGCTACACCTTC. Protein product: CASSYPDRNYGYTF.

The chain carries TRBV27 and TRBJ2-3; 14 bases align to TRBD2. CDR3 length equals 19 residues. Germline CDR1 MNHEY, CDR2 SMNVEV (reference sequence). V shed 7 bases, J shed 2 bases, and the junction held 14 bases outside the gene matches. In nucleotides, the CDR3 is TGTGCCAGCACCCCGTCCCCCGGACTAGCGGGAGGAGCCACAGATACGCAGTATTTT. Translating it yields CASTPSPGLAGGATDTQYF.

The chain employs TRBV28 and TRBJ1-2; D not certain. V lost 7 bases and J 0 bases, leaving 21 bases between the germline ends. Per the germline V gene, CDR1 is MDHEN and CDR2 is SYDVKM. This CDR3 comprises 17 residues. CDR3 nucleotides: TGTGCCAGCACTACTGCGATGCCTGGGCGGGCTAACTATGGCTACACCTTC. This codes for CASTTAMPGRANYGYTF.

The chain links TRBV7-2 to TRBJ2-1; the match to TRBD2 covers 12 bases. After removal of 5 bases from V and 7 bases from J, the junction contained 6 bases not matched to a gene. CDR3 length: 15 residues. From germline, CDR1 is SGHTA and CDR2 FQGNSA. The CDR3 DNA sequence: TGTGCCAGCAGCCGATGGACTAGCGGGAAAAATGAGCAGTTCTTC. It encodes CASSRWTSGKNEQFF.